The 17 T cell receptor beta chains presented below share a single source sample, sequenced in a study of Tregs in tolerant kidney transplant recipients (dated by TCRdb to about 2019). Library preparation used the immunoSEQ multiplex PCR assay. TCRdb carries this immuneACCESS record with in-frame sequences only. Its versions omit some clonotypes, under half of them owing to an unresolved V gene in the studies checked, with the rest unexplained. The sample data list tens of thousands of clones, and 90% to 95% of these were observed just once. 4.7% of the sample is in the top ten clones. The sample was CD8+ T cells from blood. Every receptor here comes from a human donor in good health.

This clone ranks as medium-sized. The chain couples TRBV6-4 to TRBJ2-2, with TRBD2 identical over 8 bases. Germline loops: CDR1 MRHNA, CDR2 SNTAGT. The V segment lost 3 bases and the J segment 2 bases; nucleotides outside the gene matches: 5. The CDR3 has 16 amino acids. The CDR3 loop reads CASSETGGENTGELFF. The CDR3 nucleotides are TGTGCCAGCAGTGAAACCGGGGGGGAAAACACCGGGGAGCTGTTTTTT.

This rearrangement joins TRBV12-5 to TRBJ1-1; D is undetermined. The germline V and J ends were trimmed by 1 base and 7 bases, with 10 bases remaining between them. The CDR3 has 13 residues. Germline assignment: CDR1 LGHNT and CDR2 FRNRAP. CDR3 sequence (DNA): TGTGCTAGTGGTTTGGGACGCGCCAGTGAAGCTTTCTTT. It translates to CASGLGRASEAFF.

CDR3 sequence reads: CAWTFDRGGFYEQYF. CDR3 coding DNA: TGTGCCTGGACCTTCGACAGGGGGGGATTCTACGAGCAGTACTTC. The chain employs TRBV30 and TRBJ2-7; 9 bases agree with TRBD1. V trimming: 4 bases; J trimming: 3 bases; junction bases outside the gene matches: 10. The CDR3 has 15 residues. CDR1 and CDR2 (germline): GTSNPN, SVGIG (reference sequence).

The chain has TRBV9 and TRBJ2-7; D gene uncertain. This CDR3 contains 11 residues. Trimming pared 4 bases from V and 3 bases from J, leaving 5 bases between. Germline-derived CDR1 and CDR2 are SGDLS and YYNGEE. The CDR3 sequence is CASSSNYEQYF. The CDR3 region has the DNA TGTGCCAGCAGCTCCAACTACGAGCAGTACTTC.

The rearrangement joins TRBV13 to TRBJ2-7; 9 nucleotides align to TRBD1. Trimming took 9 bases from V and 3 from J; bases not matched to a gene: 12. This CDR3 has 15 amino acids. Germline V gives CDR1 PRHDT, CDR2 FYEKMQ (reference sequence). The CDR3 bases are TGTGCCAGTAAATTGTCCGGGACAGGGTACTACGAGCAGTACTTC. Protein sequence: CASKLSGTGYYEQYF.

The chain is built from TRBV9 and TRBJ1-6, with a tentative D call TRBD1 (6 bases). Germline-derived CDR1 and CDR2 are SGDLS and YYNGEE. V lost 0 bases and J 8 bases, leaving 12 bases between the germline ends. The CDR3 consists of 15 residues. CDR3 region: CASSVEGDKDSPLHF. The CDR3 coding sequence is TGTGCCAGCAGCGTAGAGGGGGACAAGGATTCACCCCTCCACTTT. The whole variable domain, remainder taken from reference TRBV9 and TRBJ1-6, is DSGVTQTPKHLITATGQRVTLRCSPRSGDLSVYWYQQSLDQGLQFLIQYYNGEERAKGNILERFSAQQFPDLHSELNLSSLELGDSALYFCASSVEGDKDSPLHFGNGTRLTVT.

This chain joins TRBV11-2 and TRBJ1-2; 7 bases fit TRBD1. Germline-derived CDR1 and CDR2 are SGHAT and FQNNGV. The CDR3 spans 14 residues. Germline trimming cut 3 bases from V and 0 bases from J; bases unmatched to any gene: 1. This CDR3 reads CASSFGTANYGYTF. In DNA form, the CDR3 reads TGTGCCAGCAGCTTCGGGACAGCTAACTATGGCTACACCTTC.

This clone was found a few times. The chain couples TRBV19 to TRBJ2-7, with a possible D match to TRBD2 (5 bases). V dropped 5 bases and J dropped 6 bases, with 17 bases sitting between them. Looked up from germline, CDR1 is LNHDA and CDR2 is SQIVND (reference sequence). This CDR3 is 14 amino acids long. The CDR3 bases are TGTGCCAGTAGTGCAATGGGCGGGCCCCTCGAGCAGTACTTC. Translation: CASSAMGGPLEQYF. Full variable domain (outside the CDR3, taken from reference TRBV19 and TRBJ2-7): DGGITQSPKYLFRKEGQNVTLSCEQNLNHDAMYWYRQDPGQGLRLIYYSQIVNDFQKGDIAEGYSVSREKKESFPLTVTSAQKNPTAFYLCASSAMGGPLEQYFGPGTRLTVT.

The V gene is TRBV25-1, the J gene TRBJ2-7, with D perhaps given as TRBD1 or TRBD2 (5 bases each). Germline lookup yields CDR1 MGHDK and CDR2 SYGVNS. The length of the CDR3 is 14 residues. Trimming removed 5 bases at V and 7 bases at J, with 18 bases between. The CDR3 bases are TGTGCCAGCAGTAGAACAGGTCCCCCGGGGGAGCAGTACTTC. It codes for CASSRTGPPGEQYF.

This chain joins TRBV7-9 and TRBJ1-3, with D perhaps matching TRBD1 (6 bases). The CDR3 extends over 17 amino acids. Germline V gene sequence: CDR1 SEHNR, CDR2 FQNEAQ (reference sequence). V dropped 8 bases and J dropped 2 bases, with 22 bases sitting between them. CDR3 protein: CASGTPTSWITGNTIYF. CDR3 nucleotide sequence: TGTGCCAGCGGGACACCGACTTCCTGGATAACTGGAAACACCATATATTTT.

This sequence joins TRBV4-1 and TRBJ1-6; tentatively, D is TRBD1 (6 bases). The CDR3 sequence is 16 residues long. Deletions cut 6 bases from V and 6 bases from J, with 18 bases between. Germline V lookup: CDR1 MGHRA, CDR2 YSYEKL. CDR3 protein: CASSQLMGGLNSPLHF. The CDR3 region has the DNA TGCGCCAGCAGTCAGCTTATGGGGGGGCTTAATTCACCCCTCCACTTT.

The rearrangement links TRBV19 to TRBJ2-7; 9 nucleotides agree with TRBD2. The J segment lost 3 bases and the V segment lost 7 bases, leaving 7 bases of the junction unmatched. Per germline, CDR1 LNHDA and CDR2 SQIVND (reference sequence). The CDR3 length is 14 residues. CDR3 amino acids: CASKEAGGGYEQYF. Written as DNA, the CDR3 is TGTGCCAGTAAGGAGGCGGGAGGGGGCTACGAGCAGTACTTC.

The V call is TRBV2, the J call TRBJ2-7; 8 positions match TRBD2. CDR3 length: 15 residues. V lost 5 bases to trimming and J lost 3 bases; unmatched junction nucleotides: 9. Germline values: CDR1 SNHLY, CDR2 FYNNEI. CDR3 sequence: CASSPVVAGLYEQYF. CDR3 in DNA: TGTGCCAGCAGTCCGGTGGTAGCGGGACTCTACGAGCAGTACTTC.

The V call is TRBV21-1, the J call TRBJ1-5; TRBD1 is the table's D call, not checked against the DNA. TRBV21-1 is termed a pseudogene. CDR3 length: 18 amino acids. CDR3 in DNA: TGTGCCAGCAGCTTGCGGACAGGCCGGTTTTATAGCAATCAGCCCCAGCATTTT. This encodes CASSLRTGRFYSNQPQHF.

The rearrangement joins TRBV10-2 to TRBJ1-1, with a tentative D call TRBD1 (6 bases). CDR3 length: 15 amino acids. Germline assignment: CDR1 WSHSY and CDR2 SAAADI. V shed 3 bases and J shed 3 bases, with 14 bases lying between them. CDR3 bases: TGCGCCAGCAGTGACCTCAAGGGGGGGTACACTGAAGCTTTCTTT. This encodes CASSDLKGGYTEAFF.

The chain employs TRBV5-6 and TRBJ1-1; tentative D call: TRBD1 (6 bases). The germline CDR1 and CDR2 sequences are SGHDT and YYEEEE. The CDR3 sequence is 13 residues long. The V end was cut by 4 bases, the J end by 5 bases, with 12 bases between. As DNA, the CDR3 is TGTGCCAGCAGCCGGGGGGCGGCAACTGAAGCTTTCTTT. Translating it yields CASSRGAATEAFF. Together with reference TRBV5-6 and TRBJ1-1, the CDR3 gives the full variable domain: DAGVTQSPTHLIKTRGQQVTLRCSPKSGHDTVSWYQQALGQGPQFIFQYYEEEERQRGNFPDRFSGHQFPNYSSELNVNALLLGDSALYLCASSRGAATEAFFGQGTRLTVV.

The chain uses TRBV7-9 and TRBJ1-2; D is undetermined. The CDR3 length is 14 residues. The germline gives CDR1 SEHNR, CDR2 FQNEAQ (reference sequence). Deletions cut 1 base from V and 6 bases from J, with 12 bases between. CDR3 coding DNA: TGTGCCAGCAGCTTAGGTGTAGGGCCTCATGGCTACACCTTC. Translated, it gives CASSLGVGPHGYTF.